This T cell receptor (beta chain) was recovered during a study of technical replicates of blood from a handful of donors. Per the germline V gene, CDR1 is LGHNA and CDR2 is YNFKEQ. The CDR3 runs 16 residues. The J segment lost 0 bases and the V segment lost 5 bases, leaving 4 bases of the junction unmatched. Sequencing was performed with immunoSEQ multiplex PCR; in TCRdb, only in-frame clones are kept and a portion is missing. The sample lists about 69,000 clones; 75% to 90% were seen once. This receptor was identified in a human donor in good health. Some clones in this sample may be carry-over from other donors' samples. The genes are TRBV4-2 and TRBJ2-1; 10 bases are shared with TRBD2. Input material: PBMCs. The CDR3 DNA reads as TGTGCCAGCAGCAATAGCGGGGGGATCTCCTACAATGAGCAGTTCTTC. Protein product: CASSNSGGISYNEQFF.